These 2 T cell receptor beta chains share one sample of origin, sequenced in a study of T cell responses to AZD1222 COVID-19 vaccine (dated by TCRdb to the early 2020s). This specimen's time point label, interpreted: about 28 days (+/-7) after the second vaccine dose. The protocol used for the library was the immunoSEQ multiplex PCR assay. Entries here come from immuneACCESS through TCRdb and include only in-frame sequences with V and J called. Some clones fail to appear in such tables; in the studies checked, an unresolved V gene covers under half of the shortfall, and the cause of the remainder is unknown. The sample data list roughly 120,000 clones, and 92% of these were observed just once. The biggest ten clones account for roughly 7.9% of the sample. The sequenced sample was peripheral blood, obtained 28 days after the second AZD1222 dose. The receptors were sampled from an adult who received the AZD1222 COVID-19 vaccine.

The chain carries TRBV5-4 and TRBJ1-2; D not certain. CDR3 length: 11 amino acids. CDR1 and CDR2 (germline): SGHNT, YYREEE (reference sequence). The V end was cut by 3 bases, the J end by 10 bases, with 10 bases between. The CDR3 is CASSWAEVYTF. The DNA of the CDR3 is TGTGCCAGCAGCTGGGCTGAGGTCTACACCTTC.

This chain uses TRBV9 with TRBJ2-1; D might be TRBD1 or TRBD2, each matching 5 bases. CDR3 length equals 15 residues. Germline assignment: CDR1 SGDLS and CDR2 YYNGEE. V was clipped by 10 bases and J by 7 bases, with 24 bases between them. In DNA, the CDR3 is TGTGCCTCCGGGGCAGCCTCCACACTTTCTAATGAGCAGTTCTTC. Translating it yields CASGAASTLSNEQFF.